One TCR beta chain is described in this entry. This clone has more than one count but fewer than ten. Its antigen remains undetermined. Base-call qualities are not available, and no considerably larger clone is one nucleotide away. The data were obtained in a study of OX40 agonist ivuxolimab in advanced cancers. About the study as a whole: Ivuxolimab was an agonistic, fully human IgG2 monoclonal antibody directed against OX40 (CD134), a costimulatory receptor. Prior anti-PD-1, anti-PD-L1 or anti-CTLA-4 therapy was permitted, and about two fifths of dose-escalation patients had received checkpoint inhibitors. In the dose-escalation cohort, around four fifths of patients were male, and the mean age was around 60 years, with a range of roughly 20 to 79. Peripheral TCRbeta sequencing was intended to test whether TCR sequence diversity was altered and clonal T-cell expansion was caused by ivuxolimab. Intravenous ivuxolimab was administered to patients every 2 weeks at six dose levels: 0.01, 0.1, 0.3, 1.5, 3 and 10 mg/kg. Partial responses occurred in three dose-escalation patients: two with cutaneous melanoma and one with hepatocellular carcinoma. Of the approximately 50 dose-escalation patients, hepatocellular carcinoma was present in roughly 19, melanoma in around 15, renal cell carcinoma in 9 and head and neck cancer in 9. The paper reports the monotherapy dose-escalation portion (N of about 50 patients) of the phase I ivuxolimab trial. Points the paper makes about the study in general: At doses from 0.1 to 3.0 mg/kg, clonal expansion was seen in both CD4+ and CD8+ blood T cells between baseline and week 6. Low levels of normalized T-cell clonal expansion were also shown by some nonresponding patients. After ivuxolimab, CD8+ T cells had more expanded clones than CD4+ T cells on average. The antigen specificity of the clonally expanded peripheral T cells was not determined. In the 0.1-3.0 mg/kg groups, partial responders were among the patients with the lowest normalized peripheral clonal expansion, particularly in CD8+ T cells.

The trial excluded patients who had a history of autoimmune disease or who were on systemic immunosuppression. Peripheral blood for TCR sequencing was drawn from every dose cohort at baseline, at cycle 4 day 1 and at cycle 7 day 1. Samples came from an open-label, multicenter, first-in-human phase I dose-escalation trial of ivuxolimab. Adults with locally advanced or metastatic head and neck squamous cell, hepatocellular, melanoma or renal cell carcinoma were enrolled in the trial. Before TCR sequencing, CD4+ T cells and CD8+ T cells from peripheral blood were sorted into separate populations. To sequence the TCRbeta CDR3 region, genomic DNA was isolated from the sorted cells. The immunoSEQ Assay was used for sequencing of TCRbeta CDR3 regions. TCRdb provides this immuneACCESS table in a form limited to in-frame rearrangements. Some clones are lacking; in checked studies, under half of them reflect an unresolved V gene, and why the rest are absent is not known. In this sample the table shows tens of thousands of clones, 85% of which occur a single time. Under 0.55% of the sample lies in the top ten.

The CDR3, cysteine through phenylalanine, is 16 amino acids long. Of the read, only the CDR3 DNA is kept; its 48 bases are in frame from base 1. The germline V gene encodes CDR1 MGHRA and CDR2 YSYEKL. V is pruned by 4 bases and J by 3 bases, leaving 4 bases of the junction without a gene match. The rearrangement joined TRBV4-1 to TRBJ1-4, and TRBD1 aligns with 11 junction nucleotides. The sample was CD4+ or CD8+ T cells sorted from blood, taken in a trial of the OX40 agonist ivuxolimab. The receptor comes from an adult with an advanced solid tumor such as melanoma, head and neck, liver or kidney cancer. The CDR3 in this case is CASSRTGGLANEKLFF. The DNA sequence is as follows: TGCGCCAGCAGCCGGACAGGGGGCTTGGCTAATGAAAAACTGTTTTTT.